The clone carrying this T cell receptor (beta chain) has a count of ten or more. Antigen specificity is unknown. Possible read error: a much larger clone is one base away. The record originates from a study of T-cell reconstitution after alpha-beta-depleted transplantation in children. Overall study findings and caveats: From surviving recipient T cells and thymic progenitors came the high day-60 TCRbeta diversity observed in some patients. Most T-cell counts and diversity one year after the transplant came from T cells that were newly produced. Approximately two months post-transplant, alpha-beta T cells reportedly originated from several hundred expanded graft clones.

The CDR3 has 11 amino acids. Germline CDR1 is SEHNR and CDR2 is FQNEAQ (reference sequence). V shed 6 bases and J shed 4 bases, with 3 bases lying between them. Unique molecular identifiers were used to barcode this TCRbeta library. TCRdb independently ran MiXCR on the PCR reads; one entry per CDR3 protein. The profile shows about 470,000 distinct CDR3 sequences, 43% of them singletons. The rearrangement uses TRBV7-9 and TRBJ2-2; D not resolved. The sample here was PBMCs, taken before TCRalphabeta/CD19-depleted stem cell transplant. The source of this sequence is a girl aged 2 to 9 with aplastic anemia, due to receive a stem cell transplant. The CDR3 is CASRGTGELFF. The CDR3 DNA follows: TGTGCCAGCAGGGGCACCGGGGAGCTGTTTTTT.